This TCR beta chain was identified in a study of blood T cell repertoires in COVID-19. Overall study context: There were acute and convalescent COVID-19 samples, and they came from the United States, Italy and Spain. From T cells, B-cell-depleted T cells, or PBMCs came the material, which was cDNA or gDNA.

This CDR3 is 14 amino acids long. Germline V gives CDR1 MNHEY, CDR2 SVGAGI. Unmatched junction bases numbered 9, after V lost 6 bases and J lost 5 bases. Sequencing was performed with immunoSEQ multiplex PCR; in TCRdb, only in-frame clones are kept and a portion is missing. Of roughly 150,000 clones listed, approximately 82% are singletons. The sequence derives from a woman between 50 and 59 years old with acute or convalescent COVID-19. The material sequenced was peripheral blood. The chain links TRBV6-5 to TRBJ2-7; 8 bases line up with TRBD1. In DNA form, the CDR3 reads TGTGCCAGCAGACCGGACAGGGTGAATCACGAGCAGTACTTC. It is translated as CASRPDRVNHEQYF.